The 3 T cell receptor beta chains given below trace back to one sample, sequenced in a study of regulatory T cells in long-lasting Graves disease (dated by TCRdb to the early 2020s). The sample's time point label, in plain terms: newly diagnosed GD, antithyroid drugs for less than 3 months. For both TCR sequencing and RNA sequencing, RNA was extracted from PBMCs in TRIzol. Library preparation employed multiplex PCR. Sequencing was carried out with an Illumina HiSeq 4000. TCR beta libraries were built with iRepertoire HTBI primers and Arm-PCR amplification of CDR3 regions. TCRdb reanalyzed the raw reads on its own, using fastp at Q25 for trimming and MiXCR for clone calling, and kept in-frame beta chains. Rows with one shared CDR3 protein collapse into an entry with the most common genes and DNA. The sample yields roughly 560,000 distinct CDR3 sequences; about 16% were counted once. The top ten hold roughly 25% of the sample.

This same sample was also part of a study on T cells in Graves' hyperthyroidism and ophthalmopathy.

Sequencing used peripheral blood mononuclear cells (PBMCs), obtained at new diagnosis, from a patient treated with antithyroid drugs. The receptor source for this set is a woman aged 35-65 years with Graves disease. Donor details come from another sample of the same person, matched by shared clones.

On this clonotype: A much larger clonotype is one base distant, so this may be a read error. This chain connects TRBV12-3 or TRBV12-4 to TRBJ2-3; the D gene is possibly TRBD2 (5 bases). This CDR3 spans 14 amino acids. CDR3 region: CASVSGPSTDAQYF. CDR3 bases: TGTGCCAGCGTGAGTGGCCCTAGCACAGATGCGCAGTATTTT.

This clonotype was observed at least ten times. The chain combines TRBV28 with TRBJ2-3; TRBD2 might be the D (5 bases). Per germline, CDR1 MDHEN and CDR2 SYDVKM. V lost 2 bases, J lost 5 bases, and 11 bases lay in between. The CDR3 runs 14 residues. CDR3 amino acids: CASSLRRVEDTQYF. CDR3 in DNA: TGTGCCAGCAGTTTACGGCGGGTCGAAGATACGCAGTATTTT.

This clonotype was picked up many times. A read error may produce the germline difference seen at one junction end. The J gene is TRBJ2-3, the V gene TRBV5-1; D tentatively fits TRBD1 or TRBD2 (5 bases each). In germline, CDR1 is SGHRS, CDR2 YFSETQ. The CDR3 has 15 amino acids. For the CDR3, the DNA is TGTGCCAGCAGCCGGGACGGGTCCACCACAGATACGCAGTATTTT. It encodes CASSRDGSTTDTQYF.